The 32 T cell receptor beta chains presented below share a single source sample, sequenced in a study of blood T cell repertoires in COVID-19. Repertoires were generated with immunoSEQ multiplex PCR, while TCRdb's copy carries only in-frame clones and drops some. This sample carries about 200,000 clones, approximately 84% of them seen once, and the ten largest clones take over 4.5%. The sequenced material came from peripheral blood. The receptors were sampled from a man older than 75 with acute or convalescent COVID-19.

V gene TRBV5-5 combines with J gene TRBJ2-3; 10 nucleotides match TRBD2. The CDR3 totals 16 residues. CDR1 is SGHKS and CDR2 is YYEKEE in the germline V gene (reference sequence). Trimming cost V 0 bases and J 2 bases; bases outside gene matches: 3. The CDR3 region is CASSLATSGTTDTQYF. DNA for the CDR3: TGTGCCAGCAGCTTGGCCACTAGCGGGACCACAGATACGCAGTATTTT.

This clone came up once. This chain connects TRBV7-9 to TRBJ1-1; D is perhaps TRBD1 (5 bases). This CDR3 comprises 12 residues. The V and J ends lost 7 bases and 10 bases respectively, with 16 bases between them. Germline CDR1 SEHNR, CDR2 FQNEAQ (reference sequence). The CDR3 loop reads CASTPPGGVAFF. DNA of the CDR3: TGTGCCAGCACCCCACCAGGAGGGGTAGCTTTCTTT.

The V and J genes are TRBV11-2 and TRBJ2-1; 10 nucleotides agree with TRBD2. V gave up 5 bases and J gave up 8 bases; unmatched junction bases: 12. The germline V gene encodes CDR1 SGHAT and CDR2 FQNNGV. The CDR3 is 16 amino acids. The CDR3 region has the DNA TGTGCCAGCAGCGTAGGGTCTAGCGGGAGTTATTATGAGCAGTTCTTC. Translated: CASSVGSSGSYYEQFF.

This chain connects TRBV18 to TRBJ1-5, with unresolved D. V was shortened by 3 bases and J by 4 bases, with 7 bases between the two germline ends. In germline, CDR1 is KGHSH, CDR2 LQKENI. The CDR3 runs 13 residues. This CDR3 is CASSPAVNQPQHF. CDR3 nucleotide sequence: TGTGCCAGCTCACCGGCAGTAAATCAGCCCCAGCATTTT.

Only one count was recorded for this clone. This CDR3 is CASSPMAGTGAYEQYF. Written as DNA, the CDR3 is TGTGCCAGCAGCCCGATGGCCGGGACAGGGGCCTACGAGCAGTACTTC. J is TRBJ2-7 and V is TRBV3-1 (or the pseudogene TRBV3-2); 10 positions match TRBD1. The J segment lost 2 bases and the V segment lost 4 bases, leaving 8 bases of the junction unmatched. Germline CDR1 LGHDT, CDR2 YNNKEL (reference sequence). The CDR3 extends over 16 amino acids.

The chain has TRBV6-6 and TRBJ1-1, with a weak D call TRBD1 (5 bases). The CDR3 sequence is 14 residues long. Germline V lookup: CDR1 MNHNY, CDR2 SVGAGI (reference sequence). Deletions cut 6 bases from V and 2 bases from J, with 13 bases between. The CDR3 bases are TGTGCCAGCAGGCTCGGGGGGACTAACACTGAAGCTTTCTTT. Amino acid sequence: CASRLGGTNTEAFF.

The chain uses TRBV4-3 and TRBJ2-3, with unresolved D. The CDR3 consists of 14 residues. V shed 0 bases and J shed 8 bases, with 12 bases lying between them. CDR1 and CDR2 (germline): LGHNA, YSLEER. The chain's CDR3 is CASSQDLRQATQYF. CDR3 nucleotide sequence: TGCGCCAGCAGCCAAGATCTAAGGCAGGCTACGCAGTATTTT.

The chain links TRBV6-5 to TRBJ2-1; D remains ambiguous. The CDR3 spans 11 residues. Looked up from germline, CDR1 is MNHEY and CDR2 is SVGAGI. The germline V and J ends were trimmed by 7 bases and 7 bases, with 8 bases remaining between them. CDR3 coding DNA: TGTGCCAGCATGGCCTTGAATGAGCAGTTCTTC. Translating it yields CASMALNEQFF.

This chain uses TRBV6-5 with TRBJ2-7, with a weak D call TRBD1 (7 bases). This CDR3 comprises 14 residues. From germline, CDR1 is MNHEY and CDR2 SVGAGI. The V gene lost 8 bases and the J gene lost 0 bases, with 14 bases spanning the gap. The CDR3 region is CASRQGGSSYEQYF. The CDR3 region has the DNA TGTGCCAGCCGCCAGGGGGGCTCCTCCTACGAGCAGTACTTC.

V and J are TRBV19 and TRBJ2-1; 8 nucleotides align to TRBD2. This CDR3 contains 16 residues. With 3 bases clipped from V and 2 bases from J, the junction kept 6 bases outside the gene matches. The germline V gene has CDR1 LNHDA and CDR2 SQIVND (reference sequence). CDR3 nucleotide sequence: TGTGCCAGTAGTATGGGGACTAGGGCCCCCTACAATGAGCAGTTCTTC. Its translation is CASSMGTRAPYNEQFF.

The V and J genes are TRBV19 and TRBJ2-4, with 9 bases that match TRBD1. With 3 bases clipped from V and 4 bases from J, the junction kept 7 bases outside the gene matches. Germline V gene lookup returns CDR1 LNHDA and CDR2 SQIVND (reference sequence). This CDR3 has 16 amino acids. The DNA for the CDR3 is TGTGCCAGTAGTATGCCAGGGGACAGGGTTAAAAACATTCAGTACTTC. Translating it yields CASSMPGDRVKNIQYF.

This chain uses TRBV7-9 with TRBJ2-1, with D unclear. The length of the CDR3 is 12 residues. Trimming removed 6 bases at V and 7 bases at J, with 10 bases between. Germline V gives CDR1 SEHNR, CDR2 FQNEAQ (reference sequence). The CDR3: CASREASNEQFF. The CDR3 nucleotides are TGTGCCAGCAGGGAAGCGTCGAATGAGCAGTTCTTC. Full variable domain (missing parts from reference TRBV7-9 and TRBJ2-1): DTGVSQNPRHKITKRGQNVTFRCDPISEHNRLYWYRQTLGQGPEFLTYFQNEAQLEKSRLLSDRFSAERPKGSFSTLEIQRTEQGDSAMYLCASREASNEQFFGPGTRLTVL.

V and J are TRBV19 and TRBJ2-2; 13 positions match TRBD2. Germline V CDR1 and CDR2: LNHDA, SQIVND (reference sequence). This CDR3 contains 15 residues. The V gene end was trimmed by 7 bases and the J gene end by 6 bases; junction bases not matched to a gene: 5. CDR3 in DNA: TGTGCCAGTAACCTACTAGCGGGAGGGGCCGGGGAGCTGTTTTTT. It encodes CASNLLAGGAGELFF. Full variable domain (rest looked up from reference TRBV19 and TRBJ2-2): DGGITQSPKYLFRKEGQNVTLSCEQNLNHDAMYWYRQDPGQGLRLIYYSQIVNDFQKGDIAEGYSVSREKKESFPLTVTSAQKNPTAFYLCASNLLAGGAGELFFGEGSRLTVL.

The chain is built from TRBV5-1 and TRBJ2-6; D gene ambiguous. Trimming stripped 3 bases from V and 3 bases from J, with 7 bases between. This CDR3 comprises 14 residues. The germline CDR1 and CDR2 sequences are SGHRS and YFSETQ. The CDR3 DNA follows: TGCGCCAGCAGCTCTGAGTTTGGGGCCAACGTCCTGACTTTC. It specifies CASSSEFGANVLTF.

The chain couples TRBV7-2 to TRBJ2-3, with D perhaps matching TRBD1 (6 bases). CDR3 size: 13 residues. V lost 9 bases to trimming and J lost 2 bases, with 12 bases between them. Germline CDR1 and CDR2: SGHTA and FQGNSA. The chain's CDR3 is CASHGTNTDTQYF. The CDR3 coding sequence is TGTGCCAGTCACGGGACAAACACAGATACGCAGTATTTT.

The V call is TRBV7-3, the J call TRBJ1-1; D gene ambiguous. The CDR3 is made up of 13 amino acids. Germline V gene lookup returns CDR1 SGHTA and CDR2 FQGTGA. V lost 1 base to trimming and J lost 2 bases, with 5 bases between them. CDR3 bases: TGTGCCAGCAGCTTAAGCGCTAACACTGAAGCTTTCTTT. It is translated as CASSLSANTEAFF.

The V call is TRBV6-5, the J call TRBJ2-1; D uncertain. Germline lookup yields CDR1 MNHEY and CDR2 SVGAGI. CDR3 size: 12 residues. Trimming left V 7 bases short and J 6 bases short, with 10 bases between. The CDR3 loop reads CASNLVGNEQFF. DNA for the CDR3: TGTGCCAGCAACCTAGTTGGCAATGAGCAGTTCTTC.

V is TRBV2 and J is TRBJ2-6, with TRBD1 matching 9 bases. Germline V lookup: CDR1 SNHLY, CDR2 FYNNEI. The length of the CDR3 is 18 residues. After removal of 10 bases from V and 0 bases from J, the junction contained 13 bases not matched to a gene. DNA for the CDR3: TGTGCCACCAGGGATCCGGGACAGGGACCCTCTGGGGCCAACGTCCTGACTTTC. Translating gives CATRDPGQGPSGANVLTF. Supplemented by reference TRBV2 and TRBJ2-6, the full variable domain reads EPEVTQTPSHQVTQMGQEVILRCVPISNHLYFYWYRQILGQKVEFLVSFYNNEISEKSEIFDDQFSVERPDGSNFTLKIRSTKLEDSAMYFCATRDPGQGPSGANVLTFGAGSRLTVL.

Of note for this clone: Other nucleotide sequences from this sample produce the same CDR3. The CDR3 region is CASSPPIAGGTDTQYF. The CDR3 DNA follows: TGTGCCAGCTCACCACCCATCGCGGGAGGGACAGATACGCAGTATTTT. The chain uses TRBV18 and TRBJ2-3; the match to TRBD2 covers 9 bases. V lost 0 bases, J lost 3 bases, and 4 bases stayed unmatched. CDR1 is KGHSH, CDR2 LQKENI, per germline. The CDR3 is made up of 16 amino acids.

This chain uses TRBV7-9 with TRBJ2-3; 11 nucleotides agree with TRBD1. The germline V gene has CDR1 SEHNR and CDR2 FQNEAQ (reference sequence). The CDR3 extends over 17 amino acids. V lost 5 bases and J lost 2; bases outside the gene matches: 9. This CDR3 is CASSLPGQGVYTDTQYF. DNA of the CDR3: TGTGCCAGCAGCCTACCGGGACAGGGGGTATACACAGATACGCAGTATTTT.

The CDR3 region is CASSVGTRNEQFF. DNA for the CDR3: TGTGCCAGCAGCGTCGGGACTAGGAATGAGCAGTTCTTC. V is TRBV9 and J is TRBJ2-1, with TRBD2 matching 8 bases. The germline V gene has CDR1 SGDLS and CDR2 YYNGEE. The CDR3 covers 13 residues. The J segment lost 7 bases and the V segment lost 2 bases, leaving 2 bases of the junction unmatched.

This clone has just one count. The chain is built from TRBV5-4 and TRBJ2-1; 11 bases map to TRBD2. The CDR3 is 15 amino acids. Trimming took 4 bases from V and 6 from J; bases not matched to a gene: 6. Germline loops: CDR1 SGHNT, CDR2 YYREEE (reference sequence). The CDR3 DNA follows: TGTGCCAGCAGCATAACTAGCGGGAGAATCAATGAGCAGTTCTTC. Translated, it gives CASSITSGRINEQFF. The variable domain in full, completed from reference TRBV5-4 and TRBJ2-1, reads ETGVTQSPTHLIKTRGQQVTLRCSSQSGHNTVSWYQQALGQGPQFIFQYYREEENGRGNFPPRFSGLQFPNYSSELNVNALELDDSALYLCASSITSGRINEQFFGPGTRLTVL.

The rearrangement uses TRBV11-2 and TRBJ1-6; a weak D match, TRBD1 (6 bases). V was trimmed by 10 bases and J by 7 bases, leaving 14 bases between them. There are 13 residues in the CDR3. The germline gives CDR1 SGHAT, CDR2 FQNNGV. The CDR3: CATRVGQNSPLHF. The CDR3 region has the DNA TGTGCCACTCGAGTAGGACAGAATTCACCCCTCCACTTT.

The chain links TRBV19 to TRBJ2-1; 12 bases map to TRBD2. CDR3 size: 15 residues. Germline CDR1 reads LNHDA; CDR2 reads SQIVND (reference sequence). V lost 5 bases and J lost 8; bases outside the gene matches: 7. CDR3 nucleotide sequence: TGTGCCAGTAGTCGAGGACTAGCGGGAAATGATGAGCAGTTCTTC. Translation: CASSRGLAGNDEQFF.

The rearrangement joins TRBV11-2 to TRBJ1-5, with D perhaps matching TRBD1 (5 bases). The germline gives CDR1 SGHAT, CDR2 FQNNGV. The CDR3 runs 15 residues. The V end lost 5 bases, the J end lost 4 bases, and 15 bases lay between the germline ends. Here the CDR3 DNA reads TGTGCCAGCAGCCCTGGGGCAGGTACTAATCAGCCCCAGCATTTT. Protein sequence: CASSPGAGTNQPQHF.

The V gene is TRBV7-9, the J gene TRBJ2-6; a possible D gene is TRBD1 (5 bases). Germline V gene data show CDR1 as SEHNR and CDR2 as FQNEAQ (reference sequence). The CDR3 has 17 amino acids. Trimming took off 1 base at V and 3 bases at J, with 13 bases between the two ends. The CDR3 protein is CASSLEGNINGANVLTF. CDR3 bases: TGTGCCAGCAGCTTAGAGGGGAATATTAATGGGGCCAACGTCCTGACTTTC.

As concerns this clone: Other DNA sequences in this specimen translate into the identical CDR3. This chain links TRBV18 with TRBJ1-1, with no clear D. Germline loops: CDR1 KGHSH, CDR2 LQKENI. The germline V and J ends were trimmed by 3 bases and 1 base, with 9 bases remaining between them. The CDR3 spans 14 residues. The CDR3 DNA follows: TGTGCCAGCTCACCGACGACTGGGAACACTGAAGCTTTCTTT. It codes for CASSPTTGNTEAFF.

The chain links TRBV19 to TRBJ1-2, with 8 positions matching TRBD1. The CDR3 runs 16 residues. V lost 6 bases and J lost 5; bases outside the gene matches: 14. Germline loops: CDR1 LNHDA, CDR2 SQIVND (reference sequence). In DNA, the CDR3 is TGTGCCAGTAGCCTCGGACAGGGCGGCAGTGTGTATGGCTACACCTTC. Translating it yields CASSLGQGGSVYGYTF.

This rearrangement joins TRBV9 to TRBJ2-5; 7 nucleotides agree with TRBD1. The V gene's germline CDR1 is SGDLS and CDR2 YYNGEE. The length of the CDR3 is 16 residues. The V and J ends lost 4 bases and 2 bases, in that order; junction bases with no gene match: 11. CDR3 in amino acids: CASSPRQGYPQETQYF. DNA of the CDR3: TGTGCCAGCAGCCCCCGACAGGGATATCCTCAAGAGACCCAGTACTTC.

This clone was seen only a few times. The chain joins TRBV7-2 to TRBJ2-5, with a weak D call TRBD2 (6 bases). Looked up from germline, CDR1 is SGHTA and CDR2 is FQGNSA. Trimming removed 0 bases at V and 5 bases at J, with 10 bases between. CDR3 length equals 14 residues. The CDR3 region has the DNA TGTGCCAGCAGCTTAGCCGGGAGCGGGGAGACCCAGTACTTC. Encoded protein: CASSLAGSGETQYF.

The V gene is TRBV6-1, the J gene TRBJ1-4; D is uncertain. This CDR3 region has 11 residues. Trimming left V 5 bases short and J 6 bases short, with 4 bases between. From germline, CDR1 is MNHNS and CDR2 SASEGT. CDR3 in DNA: TGTGCCAGCAGTCTTGATGAAAAACTGTTTTTT. This sequence encodes CASSLDEKLFF.

The V call is TRBV24-1, the J call TRBJ2-7; TRBD1 matches 7 bases. V was pared by 7 bases and J by 0 bases, with 5 bases of the junction left unmatched. The CDR3 length is 14 residues. Germline V gene data show CDR1 as KGHDR and CDR2 as SFDVKD. CDR3 coding DNA: TGTGCCACCAGCCGGGACAGCAACTCCTACGAGCAGTACGTC. This translates into CATSRDSNSYEQYV.